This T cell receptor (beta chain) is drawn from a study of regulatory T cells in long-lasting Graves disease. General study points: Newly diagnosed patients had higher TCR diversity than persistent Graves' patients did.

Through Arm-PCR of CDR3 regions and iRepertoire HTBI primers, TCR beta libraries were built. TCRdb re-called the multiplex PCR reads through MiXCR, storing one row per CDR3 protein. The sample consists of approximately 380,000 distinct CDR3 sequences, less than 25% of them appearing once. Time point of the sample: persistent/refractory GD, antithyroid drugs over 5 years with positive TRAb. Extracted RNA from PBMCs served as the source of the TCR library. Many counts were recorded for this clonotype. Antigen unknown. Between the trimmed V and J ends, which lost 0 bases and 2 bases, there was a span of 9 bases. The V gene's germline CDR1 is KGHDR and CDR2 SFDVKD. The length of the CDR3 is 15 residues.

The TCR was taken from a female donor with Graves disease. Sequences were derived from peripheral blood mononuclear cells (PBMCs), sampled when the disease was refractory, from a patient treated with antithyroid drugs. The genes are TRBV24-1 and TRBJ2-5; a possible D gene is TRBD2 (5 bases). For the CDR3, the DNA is TGTGCCACCAGTGATTTGCACGCGGGTCAAGAGACCCAGTACTTC. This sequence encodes CATSDLHAGQETQYF.